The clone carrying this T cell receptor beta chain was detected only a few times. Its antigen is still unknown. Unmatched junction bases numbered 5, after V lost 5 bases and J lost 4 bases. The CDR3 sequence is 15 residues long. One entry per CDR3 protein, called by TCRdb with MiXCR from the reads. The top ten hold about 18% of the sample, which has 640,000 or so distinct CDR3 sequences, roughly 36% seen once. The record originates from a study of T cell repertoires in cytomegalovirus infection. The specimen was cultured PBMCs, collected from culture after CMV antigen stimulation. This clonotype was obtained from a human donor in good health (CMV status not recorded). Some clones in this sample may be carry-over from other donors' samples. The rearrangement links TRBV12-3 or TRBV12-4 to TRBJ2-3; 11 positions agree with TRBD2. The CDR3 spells CASSQFSGRADTQYF. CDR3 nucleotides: TGTGCCAGCAGTCAATTTAGCGGGAGGGCAGATACGCAGTATTTT.